This entry lists 29 T cell receptor beta chains sequenced from one sample in a study of blood T cell repertoires in COVID-19 (dated by TCRdb to about 2020). Library preparation used the immunoSEQ multiplex PCR assay. TCRdb stores this immuneACCESS table with in-frame sequences only. Part of the clones is absent; in the studies checked, under half of the shortfall reflects unresolved V genes, and no reason is known for the rest. The sample records 300,000 to 400,000 clones, 88% of which are singletons. Less than 5.5% of the sample lies in the top ten. The sequenced sample was PBMCs or T cells enriched from blood (not recorded which). The origin of the receptors is a man aged 25 to 45 who had recovered from COVID-19.

The chain uses TRBV19 and TRBJ2-7; 7 bases match TRBD2. With V trimmed by 5 bases and J by 3 bases, 10 bases remained unmatched. The CDR3 is 15 residues long. CDR1 is LNHDA and CDR2 is SQIVND in the germline V gene (reference sequence). The CDR3 here is CASSVAGEGHYEQYF. Written as DNA, the CDR3 is TGTGCCAGTAGTGTCGCGGGGGAAGGACACTACGAGCAGTACTTC.

This chain joins TRBV21-1 and TRBJ2-7; the D call of TRBD2 is as the table states it, not checked on the DNA. TRBV21-1 is a pseudogene segment. This CDR3 is 15 amino acids long. As DNA, the CDR3 is TGTGCCAGCAGCAAATCTAGCGATGGAACCTACGAGCAGTACTTC. It yields the protein CASSKSSDGTYEQYF.

J is TRBJ2-2 and V is TRBV5-4, with TRBD2 identical over 9 bases. After removal of 0 bases from V and 5 bases from J, the junction contained 8 bases not matched to a gene. CDR1 is SGHNT, CDR2 YYREEE, per germline (reference sequence). The CDR3 consists of 17 residues. As DNA, the CDR3 is TGTGCCAGCAGCTTGGGAGGCGGGGGGGCCGAAACCGGGGAGCTGTTTTTT. Translating it yields CASSLGGGGAETGELFF. The full variable domain, rest sourced from reference TRBV5-4 and TRBJ2-2, is ETGVTQSPTHLIKTRGQQVTLRCSSQSGHNTVSWYQQALGQGPQFIFQYYREEENGRGNFPPRFSGLQFPNYSSELNVNALELDDSALYLCASSLGGGGAETGELFFGEGSRLTVL.

The gene calls are TRBV2 and TRBJ1-6, with 7 bases aligning to TRBD1. V shed 6 bases and J 7 bases; nucleotides not matched to a gene: 9. CDR1 is SNHLY, CDR2 FYNNEI, per germline. This CDR3 region has 15 residues. The CDR3 loop is CASSLLTGRNSPLHF. Written as DNA, the CDR3 is TGTGCCAGCAGCTTACTGACAGGGAGAAATTCACCCCTCCACTTT.

The J gene is TRBJ1-3, the V gene TRBV5-1; 7 bases are a match to TRBD1. CDR1 and CDR2 from the germline V gene are SGHRS and YFSETQ. The CDR3 consists of 13 residues. V was clipped by 4 bases and J by 6 bases; unmatched bases: 4. This chain's CDR3 is CASSLQGENTIYF. CDR3 DNA sequence: TGCGCCAGCAGCCTCCAGGGGGAAAACACCATATATTTT.

The rearrangement joins TRBV6-5 to TRBJ2-7; TRBD1 aligns across 8 bases. The CDR3 consists of 15 residues. V lost 4 bases to trimming and J lost 4 bases; unmatched junction nucleotides: 9. CDR1 MNHEY and CDR2 SVGAGI come from the germline V gene. CDR3 protein: CASSSTGGNLYEQYF. In DNA form, the CDR3 reads TGTGCCAGCAGTTCCACAGGGGGTAACCTTTACGAGCAGTACTTC.

CDR3 region: CASTWGQGYDEQFF. In DNA, the CDR3 is TGCGCCAGCACCTGGGGACAGGGGTACGATGAGCAGTTCTTC. This sequence joins TRBV5-1 and TRBJ2-1; 10 bases map to TRBD1. CDR3 length: 14 amino acids. The trim removed 6 bases at V and 8 bases at J, leaving 8 bases unmatched. Germline lookup yields CDR1 SGHRS and CDR2 YFSETQ.

The genes are TRBV18 and TRBJ1-1; 8 bases line up with TRBD1. Germline V gives CDR1 KGHSH, CDR2 LQKENI. V was clipped by 5 bases and J by 4 bases; unmatched bases: 0. This CDR3 has 12 amino acids. CDR3 residues: CASSGQGTEAFF. CDR3 bases: TGTGCCAGCTCAGGACAGGGCACTGAAGCTTTCTTT.

The chain couples TRBV3-1 (or the pseudogene TRBV3-2) to TRBJ1-2, with D uncertain. CDR3 length: 15 residues. V lost 4 bases and J lost 1, with 13 bases in between. Germline-derived CDR1 and CDR2 are LGHDT and YNNKEL (reference sequence). The CDR3 DNA follows: TGTGCCAGCAGCCGGGCTTCACAGAGTAACTATGGCTACACCTTC. Translated, it gives CASSRASQSNYGYTF.

This clone was seen a single time. The chain employs TRBV2 and TRBJ1-2, with D perhaps TRBD1 (5 bases). The CDR3 loop spans 15 amino acids. The germline V gene encodes CDR1 SNHLY and CDR2 FYNNEI. The V end lost 4 bases, the J end lost 5 bases, and 17 bases lay between the germline ends. The CDR3 region has the DNA TGTGCCAGCAGTGGGGGCCCGCTTGCGCCTTATGGCTACACCTTC. Its translation is CASSGGPLAPYGYTF.

In regard to this clone: A read error may account for a junction end that differs from germline. The rearrangement joins TRBV5-4 to TRBJ1-1; TRBD1 matches 7 bases. Germline V CDR1 and CDR2: SGHNT, YYREEE (reference sequence). CDR3 length equals 15 residues. The CDR3 coding sequence is TGTGCCAGCAGCCCGGGGACAGCACTGAACGCTGAAGCTTTCTTT. Its protein product is CASSPGTALNAEAFF.

The J gene is TRBJ1-1, the V gene TRBV5-5; weak D call: TRBD1 (5 bases). V gave up 4 bases and J gave up 4 bases, with 14 bases separating them. The CDR3 length is 14 residues. Germline-derived CDR1 and CDR2 are SGHKS and YYEKEE (reference sequence). The CDR3 protein is CASSLRVGFTEAFF. The DNA of the CDR3 is TGTGCCAGCAGCCTCAGGGTGGGTTTCACTGAAGCTTTCTTT. Looking up the rest from reference TRBV5-5 and TRBJ1-1 gives the full variable domain: DAGVTQSPTHLIKTRGQQVTLRCSPISGHKSVSWYQQVLGQGPQFIFQYYEKEERGRGNFPDRFSARQFPNYSSELNVNALLLGDSALYLCASSLRVGFTEAFFGQGTRLTVV.

This clone was detected only once. The chain is built from TRBV18 and TRBJ2-2, with D possibly matching TRBD1 (6 bases). CDR3 size: 16 residues. Germline CDR1 is KGHSH and CDR2 is LQKENI. V gave up 5 bases and J gave up 4 bases, with 17 bases separating them. In nucleotides, the CDR3 is TGTGCCAGCTCAATCTGGTCGGACAGAGCCACCGGGGAGCTGTTTTTT. Its translation: CASSIWSDRATGELFF.

This clone was counted a single time. V gene TRBV15 combines with J gene TRBJ1-2; no firm D call. The CDR3 runs to 14 residues. Per germline, CDR1 LNHNV and CDR2 YYDKDF (reference sequence). V lost 4 bases and J lost 6, with 15 bases in between. Written as DNA, the CDR3 is TGTGCCACCAGCACTCCGGGATCTCAGGATGGCTACACCTTC. Its protein is CATSTPGSQDGYTF.

The chain recombines TRBV13 with TRBJ2-7; TRBD2 agrees at 8 bases. The germline V gene encodes CDR1 PRHDT and CDR2 FYEKMQ (reference sequence). The CDR3 runs 14 residues. J was trimmed by 5 bases and V by 4 bases; bases with no gene match: 7. CDR3 amino acids: CASSSAGGNDEQYF. DNA for the CDR3: TGTGCCAGCAGCTCCGCGGGGGGTAACGACGAGCAGTACTTC.

The chain uses TRBV2 and TRBJ2-5; TRBD2 agrees at 8 bases. V gave up 6 bases and J gave up 1 base; unmatched junction bases: 7. This CDR3 is 15 amino acids long. Germline loops: CDR1 SNHLY, CDR2 FYNNEI. CDR3 residues: CASSRVAGGQETQYF. As DNA, the CDR3 is TGTGCCAGCAGCCGGGTGGCGGGGGGCCAAGAGACCCAGTACTTC.

The CDR3 DNA reads TGTGCCAGTAGTATTTGGGGGGTCGCCACCGGGGAGCTGTTTTTT. It translates to CASSIWGVATGELFF. This chain links TRBV19 with TRBJ2-2, with a weak D call TRBD2 (6 bases). Germline-derived CDR1 and CDR2 are LNHDA and SQIVND (reference sequence). CDR3 size: 15 residues. V was cut by 3 bases and J by 4 bases, with 12 bases left in between.

The chain has TRBV5-1 and TRBJ2-7; 8 nucleotides line up with TRBD1. The CDR3 covers 15 residues. Germline lookup yields CDR1 SGHRS and CDR2 YFSETQ. V shed 0 bases, J shed 3 bases, and the junction held 5 bases outside the gene matches. In nucleotides, the CDR3 is TGCGCCAGCAGCTTGGGCTCAGGGGGCCTCTACGAGCAGTACTTC. It codes for CASSLGSGGLYEQYF. Together with reference TRBV5-1 and TRBJ2-7, the CDR3 gives the full variable domain: KAGVTQTPRYLIKTRGQQVTLSCSPISGHRSVSWYQQTPGQGLQFLFEYFSETQRNKGNFPGRFSGRQFSNSRSEMNVSTLELGDSALYLCASSLGSGGLYEQYFGPGTRLTVT.

V is TRBV14 and J is TRBJ2-5; D unclear. Trimming cost V 2 bases and J 9 bases, with 16 bases left between them. The CDR3 has 14 amino acids. The germline V gene encodes CDR1 SGHDN and CDR2 FVKESK. In DNA form, the CDR3 reads TGTGCCAGCAGCCAACTGTTCACCGGGTTATCCCAGTACTTC. As protein: CASSQLFTGLSQYF. Using reference TRBV14 and TRBJ2-5 for the parts outside the CDR3, the full variable domain is EAGVTQFPSHSVIEKGQTVTLRCDPISGHDNLYWYRRVMGKEIKFLLHFVKESKQDESGMPNNRFLAERTGGTYSTLKVQPAELEDSGVYFCASSQLFTGLSQYFGPGTRLLVL.

The chain employs TRBV14 and TRBJ1-6, with TRBD1 matching 8 bases. With V trimmed by 5 bases and J by 6 bases, 9 bases remained unmatched. From germline, CDR1 is SGHDN and CDR2 FVKESK. CDR3 length: 16 amino acids. The CDR3 bases are TGTGCCAGCAGCTACGGACAGGGTGGGTCTAATTCACCCCTCCACTTT. It encodes CASSYGQGGSNSPLHF. The whole variable domain, filled in from reference TRBV14 and TRBJ1-6, reads EAGVTQFPSHSVIEKGQTVTLRCDPISGHDNLYWYRRVMGKEIKFLLHFVKESKQDESGMPNNRFLAERTGGTYSTLKVQPAELEDSGVYFCASSYGQGGSNSPLHFGNGTRLTVT.

The sample holds a few counts of this clone. The chain couples TRBV5-4 to TRBJ2-1; TRBD1 aligns across 7 bases. The CDR3 is 13 residues long. V lost 2 bases and J lost 5; bases outside the gene matches: 1. From germline, CDR1 is SGHNT and CDR2 YYREEE (reference sequence). Written as DNA, the CDR3 is TGTGCCAGCAGCTTCGGACAGGACAATGAGCAGTTCTTC. As protein: CASSFGQDNEQFF.

This clone came up once. This chain uses TRBV27 with TRBJ1-3; 7 positions agree with TRBD1. The trim removed 0 bases at V and 2 bases at J, leaving 1 base unmatched. Germline V CDR1 and CDR2: MNHEY, SMNVEV (reference sequence). CDR3 length equals 15 residues. The CDR3 region has the DNA TGTGCCAGCAGTTTATCGGGACAGACTGGAAACACCATATATTTT. Protein sequence: CASSLSGQTGNTIYF.

The CDR3 region is CASSIVGRLNTEAFF. CDR3 coding DNA: TGTGCCAGTAGTATAGTAGGGAGACTGAACACTGAAGCTTTCTTT. The chain couples TRBV19 to TRBJ1-1; no reliable D call. The CDR3 contains 15 residues. The germline V and J ends were trimmed by 1 base and 0 bases, with 9 bases remaining between them. Germline V gene sequence: CDR1 LNHDA, CDR2 SQIVND (reference sequence).

The chain carries TRBV5-1 and TRBJ1-1, with a tentative D call TRBD1 (5 bases). Germline V lookup: CDR1 SGHRS, CDR2 YFSETQ. The V gene lost 6 bases and the J gene lost 5 bases, with 17 bases spanning the gap. This CDR3 is 14 amino acids long. The CDR3 DNA sequence: TGCGCCAGCATCGACGGCGGGGGTCGAACTGAAGCTTTCTTT. Amino acid sequence: CASIDGGGRTEAFF.

The V call is TRBV2, the J call TRBJ2-7, with D possibly being TRBD1 (5 bases). The V gene lost 7 bases and the J gene lost 5 bases, with 18 bases spanning the gap. CDR1 is SNHLY, CDR2 FYNNEI, per germline. This CDR3 has 14 amino acids. Here the CDR3 DNA reads TGTGCCAGCACCCCCCCGGACATTTCCCACGAGCAGTACTTC. Amino acids: CASTPPDISHEQYF. The entire variable domain, with the rest obtained from reference TRBV2 and TRBJ2-7, is as follows: EPEVTQTPSHQVTQMGQEVILRCVPISNHLYFYWYRQILGQKVEFLVSFYNNEISEKSEIFDDQFSVERPDGSNFTLKIRSTKLEDSAMYFCASTPPDISHEQYFGPGTRLTVT.

This sequence joins TRBV6-1 and TRBJ1-5, with 10 bases fitting TRBD1. The germline V gene has CDR1 MNHNS and CDR2 SASEGT. The V and J ends lost 3 bases and 7 bases, in that order; junction bases with no gene match: 6. The CDR3 covers 15 residues. The CDR3 region has the DNA TGTGCCAGCAGTGATCCGGACAGGGGGAGGCAGCCCCAGCATTTT. It specifies CASSDPDRGRQPQHF.

The CDR3, as DNA: TGTGCCAGCAGCTTAAGTCCAGGCTTCGGTGGAAACACCATATATTTT. This sequence encodes CASSLSPGFGGNTIYF. The chain has TRBV7-9 and TRBJ1-3; no definite D call. Looked up from germline, CDR1 is SEHNR and CDR2 is FQNEAQ (reference sequence). V was trimmed by 2 bases and J by 3 bases, leaving 14 bases between them. This CDR3 region has 16 residues.

The V and J genes are TRBV19 and TRBJ2-2; 7 nucleotides match TRBD1. This CDR3 has 15 amino acids. V trimming: 3 bases; J trimming: 4 bases; junction bases outside the gene matches: 5. Germline-derived CDR1 and CDR2 are LNHDA and SQIVND (reference sequence). In DNA form, the CDR3 reads TGTGCCAGTAGTATGGGTGACAGGGTCACCGGGGAGCTGTTTTTT. Protein product: CASSMGDRVTGELFF.

The chain employs TRBV5-6 and TRBJ1-2; D is unclear. The CDR3 totals 13 residues. V lost 2 bases and J lost 0, with 5 bases in between. From germline, CDR1 is SGHDT and CDR2 YYEEEE. The CDR3: CASSLHPNYGYTF. Here the CDR3 DNA reads TGTGCCAGCAGCTTACATCCTAACTATGGCTACACCTTC.